Listed here are 3 T cell receptor beta chains from one sample, sequenced in a study of response to subunit inactivated influenza vaccine. TCRdb analysed the RT-PCR reads with MiXCR anew, one entry per CDR3 protein. The table includes about 180,000 distinct CDR3 sequences, roughly a tenth detected once. The sample here was CD8+ T cells sorted from PBMCs, taken roughly 24 months after vaccination. The receptors derive from a man between 50 and 75 years old who received an inactivated influenza vaccine.

This clonotype was detected a few times. This chain links TRBV24-1 with TRBJ2-7; TRBD1 matches 7 bases. Germline CDR1 KGHDR, CDR2 SFDVKD. V was clipped by 3 bases and J by 3 bases; unmatched bases: 4. The CDR3 contains 14 residues. The chain's CDR3 is CATSDGTANYEQYF. Written as DNA, the CDR3 is TGTGCCACCAGTGATGGGACAGCAAACTACGAGCAGTACTTC.

This chain connects TRBV29-1 to TRBJ1-1, with 7 nucleotides matching TRBD1. Germline CDR1 SQVTM, CDR2 ANQGSEA. Losses at the gene ends were 7 bases for V and 11 bases for J; bases not matched to a gene: 10. The CDR3 loop spans 11 amino acids. CDR3 amino acids: CSGVTGVWAFF. Written as DNA, the CDR3 is TGCAGCGGGGTTACAGGGGTGTGGGCTTTCTTT.

This clonotype was observed a few times. V is TRBV7-9 and J is TRBJ2-7, with TRBD1 matching over 11 bases. The germline V gene encodes CDR1 SEHNR and CDR2 FQNEAQ (reference sequence). Trimming removed 4 bases from V and 4 bases from J; junction bases left unmatched: 3. This CDR3 is built from 14 residues. The CDR3: CASSWTGGGYEQYF. In DNA form, the CDR3 reads TGTGCCAGCAGCTGGACAGGGGGCGGTTACGAGCAGTACTTC.